This is a list of T cell receptor beta chains from one sample in a study of CD4 T cells in relation to SARS-CoV-2 and coronaviruses. TCRdb's copy holds only in-frame clones and misses some; the assay was immunoSEQ multiplex PCR. The profile covers about 35,000 clones, with over 75% appearing a single time and about 20% taken by the ten largest. Their cognate antigens are unknown. The specimen was memory CD4+ T cells from PBMCs, cultured in vitro. The receptors come from an adult with COVID-19. The CDR3 runs from the conserved cysteine through the conserved F or W. The D gene is left open where the match is weak. Not every row has a clone size; where given, it reads once, few, many or a size class.

D	J	size	V	CDR3	DNA
NA	TRBJ2-7	NA	TRBV21-1	CASSKARHAIFYEQYF	TGTGCCAGCAGCAAAGCTCGGCACGCAATTTTCTACGAGCAGTACTTC
NA	TRBJ1-5	NA	TRBV6-1	CASSETGRGQPQHF	TGTGCCAGCAGTGAAACAGGGAGGGGTCAGCCCCAGCATTTT
TRBD2	TRBJ2-1	NA	TRBV28	CASSYGRLAGKYNEQFF	TGTGCCAGCAGTTATGGGAGACTAGCGGGCAAGTACAATGAGCAGTTCTTC
NA	TRBJ1-5	NA	TRBV6-2/TRBV6-3	CASSRGVVGPQHF	TGTGCCAGCAGCCGGGGCGTTGTTGGGCCCCAGCATTTT
TRBD1	TRBJ2-5	NA	TRBV7-6	CASSLALSGGQETQYF	TGTGCCAGCAGCTTAGCGTTGTCAGGGGGTCAAGAGACCCAGTACTTC
TRBD2	TRBJ2-3	NA	TRBV2	CASSEREGDTQYF	TGTGCCAGCAGTGAGCGGGAGGGAGATACGCAGTATTTT
NA	TRBJ2-7	NA	TRBV10-3	CATTPDRLLLYEQYF	TGTGCCACCACCCCCGACAGACTGCTCCTCTACGAGCAGTACTTC
NA	TRBJ2-4	NA	TRBV15	CATSSPLEVNIQYF	TGTGCCACCAGCAGCCCCTTGGAGGTAAACATTCAGTACTTC
NA	TRBJ2-3	NA	TRBV11-2	CASSPRPTDTQYF	TGTGCCAGCAGCCCTCGACCCACAGATACGCAGTATTTT
TRBD1	TRBJ1-4	once	TRBV28	CASSSTQGGREKLFF	TGTGCCAGCAGTTCAACACAGGGGGGCAGAGAAAAACTGTTTTTT
TRBD2	TRBJ2-3	NA	TRBV9	CASSGTSGGSTDTQYF	TGTGCCAGCAGCGGAACTAGCGGGGGGAGCACAGATACGCAGTATTTT
NA	TRBJ1-6	medium-sized	TRBV27	CASRRRLINSPLHF	TGTGCCAGCAGAAGGCGACTGATTAATTCACCCCTCCACTTT
NA	TRBJ1-1	NA	TRBV9	CASSYSPDTEAFF	TGTGCCAGCAGCTACAGTCCGGACACTGAAGCTTTCTTT
TRBD2	TRBJ2-1	NA	TRBV2	CASSDRSRPSGTYNEQFF	TGTGCCAGCAGTGATCGGTCTCGTCCTAGCGGAACATACAATGAGCAGTTCTTC
NA	TRBJ2-1	NA	TRBV7-9	CASSATRVLRDEQFF	TGTGCCAGCAGCGCCACTAGAGTCCTCAGGGATGAGCAGTTCTTC
TRBD2	TRBJ2-1	NA	TRBV6-4	CASSEASGYNEQFF	TGTGCCAGCAGTGAGGCTAGCGGGTACAATGAGCAGTTCTTC
NA	TRBJ1-5	NA	TRBV6-1	CASSEEGTNQPQHF	TGTGCCAGCAGTGAAGAAGGGACAAATCAGCCCCAGCATTTT
NA	TRBJ2-3	once	TRBV5-4	CASSFPGGRATDTQYF	TGTGCCAGCAGCTTTCCCGGCGGCAGGGCCACAGATACGCAGTATTTT